Described below is a single T cell receptor beta chain sequence and its context. Its target is unknown. V was pared by 3 bases and J by 5 bases, with 7 bases between. In germline, CDR1 is GTSNPN, CDR2 SVGIG (reference sequence). This CDR3 region has 11 residues. The sample is drawn from a study of cytomegalovirus exposure and HLA in healthy donors. Study-wide results and caveats: Prior analysis indicated that the majority of TCR beta V segments exhibited productivity approximately 87% or approximately 30% of the time.

The PCR made use of 60 Vbeta and 13 Jbeta primers. Profiling relied on immunoSEQ multiplex PCR, and the TCRdb table lists in-frame clones only, not all of them. The sample carries roughly 220,000 clones, 79% recorded once. The sequence was collected from a man aged 50 to 60 in good health and CMV-seronegative. The J gene is TRBJ2-5, the V gene TRBV30; D gene uncertain. The sequencing sample was made of PBMCs. CDR3 loop: CAWSAGETQYF. CDR3 DNA sequence: TGTGCCTGGAGCGCCGGTGAGACCCAGTACTTC.